The present T cell receptor (beta chain) was sequenced within a study of post-analysis software for immune sequencing data. Study results and caveats: A few TRBV segments (TRBV5-6, TRBV5-1 and TRBV20-1 among them) occurred more frequently in patients than in controls.

This clonotype was recorded a few times. Its antigen is unknown. At one end the junction does not follow the germline gene, possibly because of a read error. The germline CDR1 and CDR2 sequences are LNHNV and YYDKDF (reference sequence). CDR3 length: 16 residues. Researchers reported that TCR beta cDNA libraries carried unique molecular identifiers. Using its own MiXCR run on the PCR reads, TCRdb lists one record per CDR3 protein. The table records about 500,000 distinct CDR3 sequences, approximately 45% of them present only once. The chain employs TRBV15 and TRBJ2-6; tentatively, D is TRBD1 (5 bases). Material: blood. This TCR came from a girl aged 5 to 17 with multiple sclerosis. The DNA for the CDR3 is TGTGCCACCAGCAGACGACAGCCCTCTGGGGCCAACGCCCTGACTTTC. Translation: CATSRRQPSGANALTF. The full variable domain, rest sourced from reference TRBV15 and TRBJ2-6, is DAMVIQNPRYQVTQFGKPVTLSCSQTLNHNVMYWYQQKSSQAPKLLFHYYDKDFNNEADTPDNFQSRRPNTSFCFLDIRSPGLGDTAMYLCATSRRQPSGANALTFGAGSRLTVL.